Given below is one TCR beta chain in context. Antigen specificity is unknown. CDR3 length equals 14 residues. Per germline, CDR1 MNHEY and CDR2 SMNVEV (reference sequence). With 3 bases removed from V and 2 bases from J, the gap between germline ends came to 11 bases. The data were obtained in a study of cytomegalovirus exposure and HLA in healthy donors. Study-wide points: A later analysis showed HLA-associated TCR beta chains outstripping equally common others in clonal expansion.

With 60 Vbeta and 13 Jbeta primers, the PCR was carried out. Clones were sequenced by immunoSEQ multiplex PCR, and TCRdb holds only the in-frame ones, with some missing. The table has tens of thousands of clones, approximately 66% seen once. This clonotype was sampled from a male donor in good health and CMV-seropositive. Sequencing was done on a sample of PBMCs. The rearrangement joins TRBV27 to TRBJ2-7, with a possible D match to TRBD2 (5 bases). This chain's CDR3 is CASSFVGRTYEQYF. The CDR3 nucleotides are TGTGCCAGCAGTTTCGTAGGGAGAACCTACGAGCAGTACTTC.